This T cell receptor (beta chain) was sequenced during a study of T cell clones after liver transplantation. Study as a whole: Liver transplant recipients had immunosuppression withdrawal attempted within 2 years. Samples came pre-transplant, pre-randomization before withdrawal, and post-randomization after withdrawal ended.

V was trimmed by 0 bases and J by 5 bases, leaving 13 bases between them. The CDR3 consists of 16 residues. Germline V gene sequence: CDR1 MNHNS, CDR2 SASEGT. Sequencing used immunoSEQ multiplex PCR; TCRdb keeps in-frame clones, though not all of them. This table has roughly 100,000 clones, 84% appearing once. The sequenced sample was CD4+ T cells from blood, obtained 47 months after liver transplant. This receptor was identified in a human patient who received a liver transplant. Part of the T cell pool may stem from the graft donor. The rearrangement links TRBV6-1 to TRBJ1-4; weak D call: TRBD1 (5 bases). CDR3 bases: TGTGCCAGCAGTGAAGCAAATAGGGGTTGGAATGAAAAACTGTTTTTT. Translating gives CASSEANRGWNEKLFF.